One and the same sample provided the 20 T cell receptor beta chains below, sequenced in a study of T cell changes during pregnancy in multiple sclerosis. Generated by immunoSEQ multiplex PCR, the TCRdb table keeps only in-frame clones and is missing some. Of 50,000 to 60,000 clones listed, approximately 90% are singletons. Sequenced material: peripheral blood, taken after pregnancy. The receptors stem from a female donor in good health, enrolled as a control in a pregnancy study.

This sequence joins TRBV5-1 and TRBJ2-5; 8 bases fit TRBD2. CDR1 is SGHRS and CDR2 is YFSETQ in the germline V gene. There are 14 residues in the CDR3. Germline trimming cut 6 bases from V and 3 bases from J; bases unmatched to any gene: 7. CDR3 region: CASKSSGGEETQYF. The CDR3 DNA reads TGCGCCAGCAAATCGTCGGGGGGGGAAGAGACCCAGTACTTC.

This rearrangement joins TRBV5-5 to TRBJ1-2; 7 bases align to TRBD1. The CDR3 runs 14 residues. In germline, CDR1 is SGHKS, CDR2 YYEKEE (reference sequence). V lost 0 bases to trimming and J lost 8 bases; unmatched junction nucleotides: 7. Here the CDR3 DNA reads TGTGCCAGCAGCTTGGCGACAGGGAGGAACGGCTACACCTTC. Its protein is CASSLATGRNGYTF.

This chain uses TRBV2 with TRBJ1-2; TRBD1 is a possible D gene (5 bases). CDR3 length: 12 amino acids. Germline V CDR1 and CDR2: SNHLY, FYNNEI. V lost 7 bases to trimming and J lost 6 bases, with 12 bases between them. CDR3 protein: CASKLRGDGYTF. The CDR3, as DNA: TGTGCCAGCAAGTTACGGGGGGATGGCTACACCTTC.

This sequence joins TRBV10-3 and TRBJ1-2; 7 bases are shared with TRBD1. J lost 8 bases, V lost 7 bases, and 7 bases had no gene match. Germline CDR1 is ENHRY and CDR2 is SYGVKD. The CDR3 sequence is 12 residues long. This CDR3 reads CAITPTGKGYTF. The DNA for the CDR3 is TGTGCCATCACCCCGACAGGGAAAGGCTACACCTTC.

The chain's CDR3 is CASSVGTPNYGYTF. The CDR3 DNA reads as TGTGCCAGCAGCGTCGGGACTCCTAACTATGGCTACACCTTC. The chain combines TRBV5-8 with TRBJ1-2; tentative D call: TRBD1 (5 bases). The CDR3 length is 14 residues. V lost 4 bases and J 0 bases, leaving 10 bases between the germline ends. CDR1 and CDR2 (germline): SGHTS, YDEGEE.

The chain couples TRBV2 to TRBJ2-7; unclear D gene. The CDR3 covers 11 residues. Between the trimmed V and J ends, which lost 5 bases and 2 bases, there was a span of 4 bases. Germline V lookup: CDR1 SNHLY, CDR2 FYNNEI. CDR3 bases: TGTGCCAGCAGTCTTGCCTACGAGCAGTACTTC. Amino acids: CASSLAYEQYF.

The rearrangement uses TRBV5-1 and TRBJ2-3; TRBD1 agrees at 7 bases. The CDR3 is made up of 16 amino acids. V lost 1 base and J lost 4; bases outside the gene matches: 9. CDR1 and CDR2 from the germline V gene are SGHRS and YFSETQ. This CDR3 reads CASSLPQGYPPDTQYF. DNA for the CDR3: TGCGCCAGCAGCTTGCCACAGGGGTATCCTCCAGATACGCAGTATTTT.

The chain has TRBV5-1 and TRBJ2-1; 8 bases fit TRBD2. Germline values: CDR1 SGHRS, CDR2 YFSETQ. The length of the CDR3 is 18 residues. V was clipped by 1 base and J by 7 bases; unmatched bases: 16. The CDR3 is CASSLLGRAGGSPNEQFF. CDR3 sequence (DNA): TGCGCCAGCAGCTTGCTGGGCCGGGCGGGGGGATCCCCAAATGAGCAGTTCTTC.

The V and J genes are TRBV29-1 and TRBJ1-1; D gene uncertain. Trimming left V 2 bases short and J 1 base short, with 2 bases between. Germline CDR1 SQVTM, CDR2 ANQGSEA. This CDR3 comprises 11 residues. CDR3 DNA sequence: TGCAGCGTTGAACAGAACACTGAAGCTTTCTTT. Protein product: CSVEQNTEAFF.

The rearrangement uses TRBV10-2 and TRBJ1-2, with unresolved D. The CDR3 is made up of 13 amino acids. The V end was cut by 0 bases, the J end by 3 bases, with 5 bases between. Germline V gives CDR1 WSHSY, CDR2 SAAADI. The CDR3 here is CASSESRDYGYTF. In DNA, the CDR3 is TGCGCCAGCAGTGAGTCGAGAGACTATGGCTACACCTTC.

The chain joins TRBV19 to TRBJ2-2; 9 bases are shared with TRBD2. There are 14 residues in the CDR3. V was pared by 6 bases and J by 3 bases, with 2 bases of the junction left unmatched. Per germline, CDR1 LNHDA and CDR2 SQIVND (reference sequence). The DNA for the CDR3 is TGTGCCAGTAGGACTAGCGGATACACCGGGGAGCTGTTTTTT. This sequence encodes CASRTSGYTGELFF. Together with reference TRBV19 and TRBJ2-2, the CDR3 gives the full variable domain: DGGITQSPKYLFRKEGQNVTLSCEQNLNHDAMYWYRQDPGQGLRLIYYSQIVNDFQKGDIAEGYSVSREKKESFPLTVTSAQKNPTAFYLCASRTSGYTGELFFGEGSRLTVL.

The chain uses TRBV18 and TRBJ1-2, with TRBD1 matching over 7 bases. J lost 3 bases, V lost 5 bases, and 3 bases had no gene match. There are 13 residues in the CDR3. Germline values: CDR1 KGHSH, CDR2 LQKENI. In nucleotides, the CDR3 is TGTGCCAGCTCAGGACAGGTTGACTATGGCTACACCTTC. It yields the protein CASSGQVDYGYTF. Full variable domain (remainder filled in from reference TRBV18 and TRBJ1-2): NAGVMQNPRHLVRRRGQEARLRCSPMKGHSHVYWYRQLPEEGLKFMVYLQKENIIDESGMPKERFSAEFPKEGPSILRIQQVVRGDSAAYFCASSGQVDYGYTFGSGTRLTVV.

The chain couples TRBV10-3 to TRBJ2-7, with 7 bases identical to TRBD2. Germline trimming cut 7 bases from V and 5 bases from J; bases unmatched to any gene: 11. Germline CDR1 and CDR2: ENHRY and SYGVKD. There are 14 residues in the CDR3. CDR3 coding DNA: TGTGCCATCAAAACGGCGGGAGCGCAGAACGAGCAGTACTTC. Protein: CAIKTAGAQNEQYF.

The genes are TRBV6-4 and TRBJ1-1, with 9 bases fitting TRBD1. The CDR3 consists of 16 residues. Germline CDR1 MRHNA, CDR2 SNTAGT. V shed 8 bases and J 0 bases; nucleotides not matched to a gene: 10. DNA of the CDR3: TGTGCCAGCCGCGCTAAGGGACAGGGTATGAACACTGAAGCTTTCTTT. Its protein product is CASRAKGQGMNTEAFF.

The V and J genes are TRBV7-2 and TRBJ2-1, with D perhaps matching TRBD2 (7 bases). CDR3 length: 15 amino acids. Trimming removed 5 bases from V and 4 bases from J, with 15 bases in between. The V gene's germline CDR1 is SGHTA and CDR2 FQGNSA. CDR3: CASSPGGQTYNEQFF. The CDR3 coding sequence is TGTGCCAGCAGCCCCGGGGGGCAGACATACAATGAGCAGTTCTTC.

Only one count was recorded for this clone. The rearrangement joins TRBV7-3 to TRBJ2-7, with TRBD2 matching 7 bases. This CDR3 region has 15 residues. J was trimmed by 3 bases and V by 6 bases; bases with no gene match: 11. The germline V gene encodes CDR1 SGHTA and CDR2 FQGTGA. The CDR3 DNA is TGTGCCAGCAGTCAAGGGGTGGGAGGGTACTACGAGCAGTACTTC. Amino acids: CASSQGVGGYYEQYF.

This clone was seen more than once but under ten times. The gene calls are TRBV30 and TRBJ1-5; D is ambiguous. In germline, CDR1 is GTSNPN, CDR2 SVGIG (reference sequence). The V end lost 0 bases, the J end lost 0 bases, and 9 bases lay between the germline ends. This CDR3 comprises 15 residues. The CDR3 bases are TGTGCCTGGAGTGTATCAGGTAGTAGCAATCAGCCCCAGCATTTT. It yields the protein CAWSVSGSSNQPQHF. Full variable domain (missing parts from reference TRBV30 and TRBJ1-5): SQTIHQWPATLVQPVGSPLSLECTVEGTSNPNLYWYRQAAGRGLQLLFYSVGIGQISSEVPQNLSASRPQDRQFILSSKKLLLSDSGFYLCAWSVSGSSNQPQHFGDGTRLSIL.

This chain joins TRBV2 and TRBJ2-7, with D perhaps TRBD1 (5 bases). Trimming stripped 4 bases from V and 6 bases from J, with 13 bases between. Germline V gene sequence: CDR1 SNHLY, CDR2 FYNNEI. This CDR3 is built from 13 residues. The chain's CDR3 is CASSVAERGEQYF. The DNA for the CDR3 is TGTGCCAGCAGTGTAGCCGAAAGGGGCGAGCAGTACTTC. Using reference TRBV2 and TRBJ2-7 for the parts outside the CDR3, the full variable domain is EPEVTQTPSHQVTQMGQEVILRCVPISNHLYFYWYRQILGQKVEFLVSFYNNEISEKSEIFDDQFSVERPDGSNFTLKIRSTKLEDSAMYFCASSVAERGEQYFGPGTRLTVT.

The chain combines TRBV4-1 with TRBJ1-2; D is possibly TRBD1 (5 bases). Deletions cut 0 bases from V and 6 bases from J, with 17 bases between. Germline CDR1 MGHRA, CDR2 YSYEKL. The CDR3 is made up of 16 amino acids. CDR3 amino acids: CASSQDGTGELNGYTF. CDR3 nucleotides: TGCGCCAGCAGCCAAGACGGAACAGGCGAACTAAATGGCTACACCTTC.

This clone was recorded a few times. The V call is TRBV7-9, the J call TRBJ1-6; weak D call: TRBD1 (6 bases). The CDR3 length is 15 residues. Trimming took 5 bases from V and 4 from J, leaving 12 bases between them. CDR1 and CDR2 from the germline V gene are SEHNR and FQNEAQ (reference sequence). The DNA for the CDR3 is TGTGCCAGCAGCGGGAGACAGGATTATAATTCACCCCTCCACTTT. This gives the protein CASSGRQDYNSPLHF.